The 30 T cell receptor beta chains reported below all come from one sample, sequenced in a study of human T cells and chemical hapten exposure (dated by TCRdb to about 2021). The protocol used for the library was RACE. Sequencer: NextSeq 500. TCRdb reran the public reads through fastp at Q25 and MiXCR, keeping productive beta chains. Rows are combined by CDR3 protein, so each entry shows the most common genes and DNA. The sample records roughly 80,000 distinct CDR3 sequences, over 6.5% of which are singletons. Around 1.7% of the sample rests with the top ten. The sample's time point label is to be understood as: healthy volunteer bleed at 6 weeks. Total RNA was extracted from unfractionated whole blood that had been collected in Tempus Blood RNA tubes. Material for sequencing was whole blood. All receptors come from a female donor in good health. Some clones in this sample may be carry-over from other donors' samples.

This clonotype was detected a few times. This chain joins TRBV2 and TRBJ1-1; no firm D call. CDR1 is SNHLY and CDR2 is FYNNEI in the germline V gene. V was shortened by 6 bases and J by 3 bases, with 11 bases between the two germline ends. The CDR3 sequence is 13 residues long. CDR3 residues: CASSPDQHTEAFF. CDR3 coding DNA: TGTGCCAGCAGCCCGGACCAGCACACTGAAGCTTTCTTT.

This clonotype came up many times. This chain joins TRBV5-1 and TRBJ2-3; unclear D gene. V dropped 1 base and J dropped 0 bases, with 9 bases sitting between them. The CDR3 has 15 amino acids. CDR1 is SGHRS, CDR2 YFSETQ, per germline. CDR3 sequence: CASSLSSQSTDTQYF. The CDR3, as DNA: TGCGCCAGCAGCTTGTCAAGTCAGAGCACAGATACGCAGTATTTT.

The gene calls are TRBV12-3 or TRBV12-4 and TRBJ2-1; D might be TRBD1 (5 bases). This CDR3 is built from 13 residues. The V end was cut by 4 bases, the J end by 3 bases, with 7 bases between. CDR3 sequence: CASSSDSYNEQFF. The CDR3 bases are TGTGCCAGCAGTTCAGACAGCTACAATGAGCAGTTCTTC.

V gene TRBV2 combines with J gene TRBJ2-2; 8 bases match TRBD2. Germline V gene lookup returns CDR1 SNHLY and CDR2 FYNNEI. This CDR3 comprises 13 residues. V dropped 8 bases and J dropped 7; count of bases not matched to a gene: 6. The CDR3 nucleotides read TGTGCCAGCGCACCTGGGACTAGCGGGGAGCTGTTTTTT. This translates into CASAPGTSGELFF.

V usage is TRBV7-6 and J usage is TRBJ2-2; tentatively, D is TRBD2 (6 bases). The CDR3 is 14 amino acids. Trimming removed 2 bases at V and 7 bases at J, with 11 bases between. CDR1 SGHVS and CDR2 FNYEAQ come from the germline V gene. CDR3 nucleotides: TGTGCCAGCAGCTTACCGGGACTGGACGGGGAGCTGTTTTTT. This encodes CASSLPGLDGELFF.

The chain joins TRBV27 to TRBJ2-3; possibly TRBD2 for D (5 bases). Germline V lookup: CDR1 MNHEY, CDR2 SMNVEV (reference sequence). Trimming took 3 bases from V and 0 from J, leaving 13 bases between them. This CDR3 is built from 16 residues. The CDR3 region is CASSLRRALSTDTQYF. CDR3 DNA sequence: TGTGCCAGCAGTTTGAGGCGGGCTCTTAGCACAGATACGCAGTATTTT.

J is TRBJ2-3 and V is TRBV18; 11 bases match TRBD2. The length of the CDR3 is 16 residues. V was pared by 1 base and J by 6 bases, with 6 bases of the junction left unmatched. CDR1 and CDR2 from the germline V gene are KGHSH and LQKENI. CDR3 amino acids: CASSPLAGGPEDTQYF. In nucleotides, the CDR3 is TGTGCCAGCTCACCACTAGCGGGGGGGCCAGAGGATACGCAGTATTTT.

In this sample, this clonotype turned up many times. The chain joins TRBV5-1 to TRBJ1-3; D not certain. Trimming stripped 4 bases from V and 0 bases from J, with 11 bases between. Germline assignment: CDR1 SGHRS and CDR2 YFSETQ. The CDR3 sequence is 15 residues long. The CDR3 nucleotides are TGCGCCAGCAGCCACGGACGCCCCTCTGGAAACACCATATATTTT. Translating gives CASSHGRPSGNTIYF.

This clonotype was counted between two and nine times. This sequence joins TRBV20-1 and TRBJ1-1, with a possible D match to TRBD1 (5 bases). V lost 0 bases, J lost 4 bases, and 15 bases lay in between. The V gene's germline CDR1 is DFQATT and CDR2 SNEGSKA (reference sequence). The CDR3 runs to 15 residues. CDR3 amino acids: CSARDRFRVFTEAFF. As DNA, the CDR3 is TGCAGTGCTAGAGATCGGTTCAGGGTCTTCACTGAAGCTTTCTTT.

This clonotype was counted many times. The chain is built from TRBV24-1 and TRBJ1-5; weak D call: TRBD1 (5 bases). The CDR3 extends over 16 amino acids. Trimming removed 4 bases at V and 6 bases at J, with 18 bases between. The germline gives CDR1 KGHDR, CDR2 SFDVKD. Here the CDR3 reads CATSDPRVGSSQPQHF. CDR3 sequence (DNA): TGTGCCACCAGTGACCCCAGGGTAGGGTCTAGTCAGCCCCAGCATTTT.

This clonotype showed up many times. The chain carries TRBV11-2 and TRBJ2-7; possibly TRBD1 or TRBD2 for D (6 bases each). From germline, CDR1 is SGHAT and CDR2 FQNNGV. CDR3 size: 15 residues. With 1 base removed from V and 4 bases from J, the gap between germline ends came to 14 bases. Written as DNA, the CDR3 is TGTGCCAGCAGCTTAGGCCCGGGGGCAGTTTACGAGCAGTACTTC. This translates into CASSLGPGAVYEQYF.

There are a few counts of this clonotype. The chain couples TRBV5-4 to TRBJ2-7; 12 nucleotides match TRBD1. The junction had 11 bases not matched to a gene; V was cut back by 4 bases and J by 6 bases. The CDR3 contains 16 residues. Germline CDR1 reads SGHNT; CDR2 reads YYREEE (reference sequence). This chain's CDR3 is CASSPDGGQGASEQYF. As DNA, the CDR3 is TGTGCCAGCAGCCCCGATGGGGGACAGGGGGCGAGCGAGCAGTACTTC. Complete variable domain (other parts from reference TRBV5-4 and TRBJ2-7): ETGVTQSPTHLIKTRGQQVTLRCSSQSGHNTVSWYQQALGQGPQFIFQYYREEENGRGNFPPRFSGLQFPNYSSELNVNALELDDSALYLCASSPDGGQGASEQYFGPGTRLTVT.

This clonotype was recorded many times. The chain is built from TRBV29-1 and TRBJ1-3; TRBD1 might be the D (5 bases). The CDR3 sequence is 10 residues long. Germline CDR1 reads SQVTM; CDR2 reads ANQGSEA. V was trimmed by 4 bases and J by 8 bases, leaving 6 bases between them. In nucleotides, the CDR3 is TGCAGCGTTGCGGGGGACACCATATATTTT. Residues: CSVAGDTIYF.

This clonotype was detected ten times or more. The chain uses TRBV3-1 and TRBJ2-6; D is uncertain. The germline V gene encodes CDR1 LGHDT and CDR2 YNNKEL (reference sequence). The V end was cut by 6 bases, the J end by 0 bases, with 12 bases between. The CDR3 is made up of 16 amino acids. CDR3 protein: CASSLPEISGANVLTF. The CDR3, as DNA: TGTGCCAGCAGTCTGCCGGAAATCTCTGGGGCCAACGTCCTGACTTTC.

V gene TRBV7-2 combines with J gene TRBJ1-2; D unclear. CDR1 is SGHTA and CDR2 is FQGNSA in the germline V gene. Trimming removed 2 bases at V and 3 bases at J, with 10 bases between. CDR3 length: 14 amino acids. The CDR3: CASSLSWQDYGYTF. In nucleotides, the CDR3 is TGTGCCAGCAGCTTATCGTGGCAAGACTATGGCTACACCTTC.

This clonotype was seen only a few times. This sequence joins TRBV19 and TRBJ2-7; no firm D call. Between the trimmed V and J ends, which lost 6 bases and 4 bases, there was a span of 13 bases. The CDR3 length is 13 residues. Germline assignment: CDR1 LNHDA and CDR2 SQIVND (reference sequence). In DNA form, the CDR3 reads TGTGCCAGTAGCAAGACATCTCCTTACGAGCAGTACTTC. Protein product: CASSKTSPYEQYF.

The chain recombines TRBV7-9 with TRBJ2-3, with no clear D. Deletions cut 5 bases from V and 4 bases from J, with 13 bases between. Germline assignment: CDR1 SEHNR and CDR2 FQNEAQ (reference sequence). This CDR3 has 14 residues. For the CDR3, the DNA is TGTGCCAGCAGCCCGGGCCTGAGCTCAGATACGCAGTATTTT. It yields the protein CASSPGLSSDTQYF. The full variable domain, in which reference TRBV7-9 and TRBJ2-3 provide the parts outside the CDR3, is DTGVSQNPRHKITKRGQNVTFRCDPISEHNRLYWYRQTLGQGPEFLTYFQNEAQLEKSRLLSDRFSAERPKGSFSTLEIQRTEQGDSAMYLCASSPGLSSDTQYFGPGTRLTVL.

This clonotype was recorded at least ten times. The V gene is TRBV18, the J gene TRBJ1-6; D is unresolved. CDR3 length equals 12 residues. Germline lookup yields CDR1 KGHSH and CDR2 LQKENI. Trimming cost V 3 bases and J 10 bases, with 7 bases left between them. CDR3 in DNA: TGTGCCAGCTCACCCGAGGCCTCACCCCTCCACTTT. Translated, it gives CASSPEASPLHF.

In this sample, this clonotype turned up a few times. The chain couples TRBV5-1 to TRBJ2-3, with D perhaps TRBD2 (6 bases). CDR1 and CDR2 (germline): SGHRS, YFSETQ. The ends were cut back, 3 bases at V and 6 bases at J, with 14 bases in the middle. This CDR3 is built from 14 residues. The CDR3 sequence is CASSSGEPHDTQYF. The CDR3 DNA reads TGCGCCAGCAGCTCGGGGGAACCACATGATACGCAGTATTTT.

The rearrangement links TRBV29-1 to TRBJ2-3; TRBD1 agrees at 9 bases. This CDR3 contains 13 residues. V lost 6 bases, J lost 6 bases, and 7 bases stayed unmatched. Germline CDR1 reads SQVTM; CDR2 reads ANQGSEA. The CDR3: CSVTRTGVDTQYF. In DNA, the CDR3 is TGCAGCGTAACAAGGACAGGGGTGGATACGCAGTATTTT.

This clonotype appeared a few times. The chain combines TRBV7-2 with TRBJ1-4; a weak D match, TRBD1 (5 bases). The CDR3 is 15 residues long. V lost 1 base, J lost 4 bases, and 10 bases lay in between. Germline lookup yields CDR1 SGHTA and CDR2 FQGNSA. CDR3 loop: CASSLEQGGNEKLFF. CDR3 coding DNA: TGTGCCAGCAGCTTAGAGCAGGGCGGTAATGAAAAACTGTTTTTT.

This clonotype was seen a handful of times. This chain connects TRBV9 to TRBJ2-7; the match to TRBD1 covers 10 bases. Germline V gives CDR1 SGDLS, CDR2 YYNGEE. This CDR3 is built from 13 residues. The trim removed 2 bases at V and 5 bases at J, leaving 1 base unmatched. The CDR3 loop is CASSVGQGNEQYF. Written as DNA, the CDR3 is TGTGCCAGCAGCGTGGGACAGGGGAACGAGCAGTACTTC.

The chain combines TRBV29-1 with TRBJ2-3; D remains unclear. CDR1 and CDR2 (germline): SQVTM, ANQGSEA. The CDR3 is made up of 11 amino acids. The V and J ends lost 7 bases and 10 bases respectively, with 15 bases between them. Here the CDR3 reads CSACPYPSQYF. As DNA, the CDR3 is TGCAGCGCCTGTCCCTACCCTTCGCAGTATTTT.

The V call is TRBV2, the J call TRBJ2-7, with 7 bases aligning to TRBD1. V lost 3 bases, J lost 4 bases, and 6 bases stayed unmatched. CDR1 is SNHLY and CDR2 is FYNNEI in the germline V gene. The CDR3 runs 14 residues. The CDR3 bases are TGTGCCAGCAGTGAGACAGGGAAGTGGTACGAGCAGTACTTC. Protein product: CASSETGKWYEQYF.

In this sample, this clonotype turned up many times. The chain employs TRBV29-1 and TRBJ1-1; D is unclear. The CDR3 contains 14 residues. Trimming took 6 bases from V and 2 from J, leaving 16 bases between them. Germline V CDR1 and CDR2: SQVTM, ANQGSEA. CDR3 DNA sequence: TGCAGCGTGGCCCCCGGGTCGGTCAACACTGAAGCTTTCTTT. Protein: CSVAPGSVNTEAFF.

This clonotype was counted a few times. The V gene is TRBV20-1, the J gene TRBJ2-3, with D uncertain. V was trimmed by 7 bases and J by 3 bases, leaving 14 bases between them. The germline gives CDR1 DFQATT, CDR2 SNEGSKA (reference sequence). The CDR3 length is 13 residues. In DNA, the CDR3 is TGCAGTGAGTTGCTCGACGAGACAGATACGCAGTATTTT. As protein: CSELLDETDTQYF.

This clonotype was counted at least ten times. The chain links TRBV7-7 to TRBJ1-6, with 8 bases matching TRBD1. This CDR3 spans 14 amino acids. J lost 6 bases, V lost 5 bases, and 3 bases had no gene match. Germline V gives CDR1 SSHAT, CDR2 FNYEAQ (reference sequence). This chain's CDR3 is CASSKDRGNSPLHF. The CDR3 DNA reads TGTGCCAGCAGCAAAGACAGGGGTAATTCACCCCTCCACTTT.

CDR3 region: CATGTPIGDTQYF. The DNA for the CDR3 is TGTGCCACCGGGACTCCGATCGGGGATACGCAGTATTTT. The V call is TRBV6-5, the J call TRBJ2-3, with D possibly being TRBD2 (6 bases). Trimming pared 10 bases from V and 6 bases from J, leaving 17 bases between. CDR1 is MNHEY, CDR2 SVGAGI, per germline. This CDR3 comprises 13 residues.

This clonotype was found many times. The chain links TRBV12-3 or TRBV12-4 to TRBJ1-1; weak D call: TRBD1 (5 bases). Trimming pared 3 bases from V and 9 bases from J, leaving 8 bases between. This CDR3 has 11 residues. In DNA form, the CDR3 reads TGTGCCAGCAGTTTCCGACAGCAAGCTTTCTTT. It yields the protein CASSFRQQAFF.

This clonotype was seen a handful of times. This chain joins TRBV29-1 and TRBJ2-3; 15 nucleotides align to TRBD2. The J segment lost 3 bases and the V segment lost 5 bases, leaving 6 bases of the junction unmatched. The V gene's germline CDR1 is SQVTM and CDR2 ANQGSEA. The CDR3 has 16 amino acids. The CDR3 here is CSVYGLAGGHTDTQYF. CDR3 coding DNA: TGCAGCGTTTACGGACTAGCGGGGGGGCATACAGATACGCAGTATTTT.